Below, 29 T cell receptor beta chains from the same sample are listed, as sequenced in a study of Ad26.COV2.S vaccination and SARS-CoV-2 variants. The sample's treatment: some 19 received Ad26.COV2.S at low or high dose, single or two shots; about five received placebo; per-sample allocation not given. The samples date from day 63 after the first vaccine or placebo injection. Sequencing was performed with immunoSEQ multiplex PCR; in TCRdb, only in-frame clones are kept and a portion is missing. Found here are about 680,000 clones, about 90% of them singletons; the top ten hold 1.5%. Sequencing used peripheral blood, obtained in a trial of Ad26.COV2.S vaccine versus placebo. The receptor source for this set is a person aged 18 to 65 who received the Ad26.COV2.S COVID-19 vaccine or a placebo.

This clone appeared a single time. The CDR3 coding sequence is TGTGCCAGCAGTTTGGACAGGGATGGCAATCAGCCCCAGCATTTT. Translating gives CASSLDRDGNQPQHF. The V and J genes are TRBV6-5 and TRBJ1-5; TRBD1 matches at 8 bases. In germline, CDR1 is MNHEY, CDR2 SVGAGI. CDR3 length: 15 residues. V shed 4 bases and J 2 bases; nucleotides not matched to a gene: 4.

The chain carries TRBV30 and TRBJ1-3, with a tentative D call TRBD1 (5 bases). Per the germline V gene, CDR1 is GTSNPN and CDR2 is SVGIG (reference sequence). V was cut by 3 bases and J by 0 bases, with 12 bases left in between. CDR3 length equals 15 residues. The CDR3 region is CAWSADSSSGNTIYF. The CDR3 nucleotides read TGTGCCTGGAGCGCCGACAGCTCCTCTGGAAACACCATATATTTT.

The chain joins TRBV7-2 to TRBJ1-2; 9 bases are shared with TRBD1. The V and J ends lost 3 bases and 7 bases, in that order; junction bases with no gene match: 6. The germline V gene has CDR1 SGHTA and CDR2 FQGNSA. There are 14 residues in the CDR3. The chain's CDR3 is CASSLEQGALGYTF. The CDR3 DNA reads TGTGCCAGCAGCTTGGAACAGGGGGCGCTTGGCTACACCTTC.

The chain carries TRBV19 and TRBJ1-6, with 8 bases matching TRBD1. The trim removed 7 bases at V and 9 bases at J, leaving 5 bases unmatched. Germline values: CDR1 LNHDA, CDR2 SQIVND (reference sequence). The CDR3 loop spans 13 amino acids. CDR3 bases: TGTGCCAGTAATCCAGGGGGCCCTTCACCCCTCCACTTT. As protein: CASNPGGPSPLHF. Drawing the rest from reference TRBV19 and TRBJ1-6, the complete variable domain is DGGITQSPKYLFRKEGQNVTLSCEQNLNHDAMYWYRQDPGQGLRLIYYSQIVNDFQKGDIAEGYSVSREKKESFPLTVTSAQKNPTAFYLCASNPGGPSPLHFGNGTRLTVT.

The chain carries TRBV14 and TRBJ2-3; D is unresolved. The CDR3 sequence is 18 residues long. V was shortened by 4 bases and J by 4 bases, with 24 bases between the two germline ends. The germline V gene has CDR1 SGHDN and CDR2 FVKESK. CDR3 DNA sequence: TGTGCCAGCAGCCCCTCTGGTTGGCGTCTCGGCGGCCCAGATACGCAGTATTTT. Encoded protein: CASSPSGWRLGGPDTQYF.

For this clone: One junction end disagrees with the germline gene, perhaps due to a read error. The CDR3 protein is CASSQGRGPFVLNF. CDR3 nucleotide sequence: TGTGCCAGCAGCCAAGGAAGAGGACCTTTTGTGCTAAACTTC. The chain combines TRBV3-1 (or the pseudogene TRBV3-2) with TRBJ2-5, with no clear D. The germline V gene encodes CDR1 LGHDT and CDR2 YNNKEL (reference sequence). CDR3 length: 14 residues.

J is TRBJ2-5 and V is TRBV5-1; a possible D gene is TRBD1 (5 bases). CDR3 length: 14 residues. Trimming pared 2 bases from V and 1 base from J, leaving 9 bases between. The germline V gene has CDR1 SGHRS and CDR2 YFSETQ. The chain's CDR3 is CASSFPGIQETQYF. CDR3 DNA sequence: TGCGCCAGCAGCTTTCCAGGGATCCAAGAGACCCAGTACTTC.

This chain connects TRBV11-2 to TRBJ2-7; D is possibly TRBD2 (10 bases). V lost 6 bases to trimming and J lost 10 bases, with 25 bases between them. Germline V gene data show CDR1 as SGHAT and CDR2 as FQNNGV. The CDR3 consists of 15 residues. The CDR3 reads CASSIQTGGLAIQYF. The DNA for the CDR3 is TGTGCCAGCAGTATTCAGACAGGGGGACTAGCGATTCAGTACTTC.

The V gene is TRBV15, the J gene TRBJ1-4, with D possibly TRBD1 on 5 matching bases. CDR3 size: 17 residues. Trimming cost V 0 bases and J 7 bases, with 18 bases left between them. The V gene's germline CDR1 is LNHNV and CDR2 YYDKDF (reference sequence). The chain's CDR3 is CATSREHLDTRSEKLFF. Here the CDR3 DNA reads TGTGCCACCAGCAGAGAACATCTGGACACCAGGAGTGAAAAACTGTTTTTT.

V gene TRBV6-5 combines with J gene TRBJ1-2; D possibly corresponds to TRBD1 (5 bases). The germline V gene has CDR1 MNHEY and CDR2 SVGAGI. The CDR3 contains 11 residues. Deletions cut 7 bases from V and 5 bases from J, with 8 bases between. CDR3 protein: CASKGLYGYTF. The CDR3 DNA reads TGTGCCAGCAAGGGGCTGTATGGCTACACCTTC.

The chain carries TRBV10-3 and TRBJ1-2; no reliable D call. From germline, CDR1 is ENHRY and CDR2 SYGVKD. The CDR3 length is 14 residues. V lost 1 base to trimming and J lost 4 bases, with 10 bases between them. CDR3 in DNA: TGTGCCATCAGTGAGTTTCCGGCCGGCTATGGCTACACCTTC. Encoded protein: CAISEFPAGYGYTF.

V gene TRBV2 combines with J gene TRBJ2-2, with TRBD2 matching 8 bases. The CDR3 has 15 amino acids. CDR1 and CDR2 (germline): SNHLY, FYNNEI. The V and J ends lost 8 bases and 6 bases, in that order; junction bases with no gene match: 11. In DNA, the CDR3 is TGTGCCAGCGCGAGGACTAGCCCCACCGCCGGGGAGCTGTTTTTT. The encoded protein is CASARTSPTAGELFF.

The V call is TRBV18, the J call TRBJ2-2; TRBD2 is a possible D gene (6 bases). With 3 bases removed from V and 7 bases from J, the gap between germline ends came to 18 bases. From germline, CDR1 is KGHSH and CDR2 LQKENI. The CDR3 loop spans 16 amino acids. This CDR3 is CASSPSGALRDGELFF. The CDR3 coding sequence is TGTGCCAGCTCACCGTCGGGAGCCCTCCGGGACGGGGAGCTGTTTTTT. Full variable domain (missing parts from reference TRBV18 and TRBJ2-2): NAGVMQNPRHLVRRRGQEARLRCSPMKGHSHVYWYRQLPEEGLKFMVYLQKENIIDESGMPKERFSAEFPKEGPSILRIQQVVRGDSAAYFCASSPSGALRDGELFFGEGSRLTVL.

The chain combines TRBV10-1 with TRBJ2-5, with D possibly being TRBD1 (5 bases). With 0 bases removed from V and 4 bases from J, the gap between germline ends came to 12 bases. CDR1 WNHNN and CDR2 SYGVQD come from the germline V gene (reference sequence). This CDR3 contains 15 residues. The CDR3, as DNA: TGCGCCAGCAGTGAGTCAAGGGGTTCAGGAGAGACCCAGTACTTC. It translates to CASSESRGSGETQYF.

CDR3 nucleotide sequence: TGTGCCACCAGTGATTCGCCGGGACTGAACAATCAGCCCCAGCATTTT. It yields the protein CATSDSPGLNNQPQHF. This sequence joins TRBV24-1 and TRBJ1-5, with D tentatively TRBD1 (5 bases). Germline lookup yields CDR1 KGHDR and CDR2 SFDVKD. Trimming took off 2 bases at V and 3 bases at J, with 13 bases between the two ends. The CDR3 extends over 16 amino acids.

This chain uses TRBV7-9 with TRBJ2-1; 7 nucleotides match TRBD1. Germline loops: CDR1 SEHNR, CDR2 FQNEAQ (reference sequence). J gave up 0 bases and V 10 bases, and 18 bases lay outside the gene matches. The CDR3 contains 18 residues. The CDR3 here is CAIETSNRGRSSYNEQFF. CDR3 DNA: TGTGCCATTGAAACCAGTAACAGGGGTCGTAGCTCCTACAATGAGCAGTTCTTC.

V usage is TRBV2 and J usage is TRBJ2-5; 11 bases are shared with TRBD1. V shed 6 bases and J 7 bases; nucleotides not matched to a gene: 7. This CDR3 spans 14 amino acids. In germline, CDR1 is SNHLY, CDR2 FYNNEI. The CDR3 DNA reads TGTGCCAGCAGGTCCGGACAGGGGGCTGGGACCCAGTACTTC. This gives the protein CASRSGQGAGTQYF.

This chain joins TRBV18 and TRBJ1-4; perhaps TRBD1 as D (6 bases). V was cut by 3 bases and J by 8 bases, with 19 bases left in between. The CDR3 runs 16 residues. Germline-derived CDR1 and CDR2 are KGHSH and LQKENI. The CDR3 here is CASSPNPPGEGEKLFF. The CDR3 DNA sequence: TGTGCCAGCTCACCCAATCCCCCAGGGGAGGGGGAAAAACTGTTTTTT.

This rearrangement joins TRBV3-1 (or the pseudogene TRBV3-2) to TRBJ2-5; D ambiguous. This CDR3 region has 13 residues. Germline V CDR1 and CDR2: LGHDT, YNNKEL (reference sequence). The germline V and J ends were trimmed by 2 bases and 1 base, with 5 bases remaining between them. This CDR3 reads CASSQRPQETQYF. The CDR3 DNA is TGTGCCAGCAGCCAACGGCCCCAAGAGACCCAGTACTTC.

The chain employs TRBV4-2 and TRBJ2-5; 10 bases match TRBD1. The CDR3 is 15 residues long. Germline trimming cut 0 bases from V and 5 bases from J; bases unmatched to any gene: 3. The germline CDR1 and CDR2 sequences are LGHNA and YNFKEQ. The CDR3 bases are TGTGCCAGCAGCCAAGACAAGGGACAGGGGGAGACCCAGTACTTC. Translated, it gives CASSQDKGQGETQYF.

The CDR3 DNA follows: TGTGCCAGCCGTACAGGGTCCGGTGGGGCCAACGTCCTGACTTTC. This gives the protein CASRTGSGGANVLTF. This sequence joins TRBV2 and TRBJ2-6; tentative D call: TRBD1 (6 bases). The CDR3 totals 15 residues. V gave up 8 bases and J gave up 3 bases, with 14 bases separating them. Germline V CDR1 and CDR2: SNHLY, FYNNEI.

The chain links TRBV5-6 to TRBJ2-5; TRBD2 aligns across 7 bases. The CDR3 totals 12 residues. Trimming removed 6 bases from V and 5 bases from J; junction bases left unmatched: 4. Germline-derived CDR1 and CDR2 are SGHDT and YYEEEE. The CDR3 reads CASTAGVETQYF. The CDR3 DNA is TGTGCCAGCACCGCGGGGGTGGAGACCCAGTACTTC.

A note on this clone: Other DNA sequences in this specimen translate into the identical CDR3. The chain links TRBV7-3 to TRBJ2-7; TRBD1 matches 9 bases. The CDR3 is 14 residues long. CDR1 is SGHTA and CDR2 is FQGTGA in the germline V gene. V lost 3 bases, J lost 0 bases, and 0 bases stayed unmatched. CDR3 sequence: CASSLTGGSYEQYF. The CDR3 nucleotides read TGTGCCAGCAGCTTGACAGGGGGCTCCTACGAGCAGTACTTC.

The rearrangement joins TRBV4-3 to TRBJ1-5; TRBD1 aligns across 10 bases. Germline CDR1 reads LGHNA; CDR2 reads YSLEER. The CDR3 length is 15 residues. V lost 1 base and J lost 6; bases outside the gene matches: 3. Here the CDR3 reads CASSQATGGFQPQHF. In DNA form, the CDR3 reads TGCGCCAGCAGCCAAGCGACAGGGGGCTTTCAGCCCCAGCATTTT.

The J gene is TRBJ2-5, the V gene TRBV15; D perhaps matches TRBD2 (6 bases). Per the germline V gene, CDR1 is LNHNV and CDR2 is YYDKDF (reference sequence). Deletions cut 0 bases from V and 5 bases from J, with 13 bases between. The CDR3 is made up of 15 amino acids. The CDR3 loop is CATSRDGGAWETQYF. The DNA of the CDR3 is TGTGCCACCAGCAGAGATGGAGGGGCATGGGAGACCCAGTACTTC. Variable domain in full (rest from reference TRBV15 and TRBJ2-5): DAMVIQNPRYQVTQFGKPVTLSCSQTLNHNVMYWYQQKSSQAPKLLFHYYDKDFNNEADTPDNFQSRRPNTSFCFLDIRSPGLGDTAMYLCATSRDGGAWETQYFGPGTRLLVL.

V gene TRBV12-3 or TRBV12-4 combines with J gene TRBJ2-2, with 8 bases lining up with TRBD2. The CDR3 extends over 12 amino acids. The V and J ends lost 7 bases and 9 bases, in that order; junction bases with no gene match: 4. This CDR3 reads CASNPGGRELFF. The DNA of the CDR3 is TGTGCCAGCAACCCGGGGGGGAGGGAGCTGTTTTTT.

Written as DNA, the CDR3 is TGTGCCACCAGCAGAGATGGGGTTAATAATTCACCCCTCCACTTT. Residues: CATSRDGVNNSPLHF. The genes are TRBV15 and TRBJ1-6; no firm D call. V was shortened by 0 bases and J by 5 bases, with 8 bases between the two germline ends. Germline V CDR1 and CDR2: LNHNV, YYDKDF (reference sequence). This CDR3 has 15 residues. Supplemented by reference TRBV15 and TRBJ1-6, the full variable domain reads DAMVIQNPRYQVTQFGKPVTLSCSQTLNHNVMYWYQQKSSQAPKLLFHYYDKDFNNEADTPDNFQSRRPNTSFCFLDIRSPGLGDTAMYLCATSRDGVNNSPLHFGNGTRLTVT.

Concerning this clone itself: Distinct nucleotide sequences in the sample also encode this CDR3. This sequence joins TRBV3-1 (or the pseudogene TRBV3-2) and TRBJ2-7, with unresolved D. The CDR3 sequence is 11 residues long. The V gene lost 4 bases and the J gene lost 0 bases, with 1 base spanning the gap. The germline CDR1 and CDR2 sequences are LGHDT and YNNKEL (reference sequence). The CDR3 sequence: CASSLSYEQYF. CDR3 coding DNA: TGTGCCAGCAGCCTCTCCTACGAGCAGTACTTC.

This sequence joins TRBV12-3 or TRBV12-4 and TRBJ2-3; D unresolved. The length of the CDR3 is 13 residues. V shed 6 bases and J shed 0 bases, with 7 bases lying between them. CDR3: CASSRASTDTQYF. The CDR3 coding sequence is TGTGCCAGCAGCCGGGCGAGCACAGATACGCAGTATTTT.